Listed below are T cell receptor beta chains from one sample, sequenced in a study of long-term antiretroviral therapy in people with HIV. TCRdb keeps only in-frame clones here, not all; method: immunoSEQ multiplex PCR. The profile shows tens of thousands of clones, 84% of them singletons. Sequenced material: unsorted PBMCs, taken approximately 5.7 years after starting antiretroviral therapy. The receptors were gathered from a man in his thirties or forties with HIV. Both conserved end residues are part of each CDR3. The D gene is left open where the match is weak. A clone size is listed for some rows: how often the clone was seen (once, few, many), or a class if it is expanded.

D	V	size	J	CDR3	DNA
.	TRBV7-2	.	TRBJ2-7	CASSLSRPLYEQYF	TGTGCCAGCAGCTTAAGCAGACCACTATACGAGCAGTACTTC
.	TRBV5-4	once	TRBJ1-1	CASSLAQMNTEAFF	TGTGCCAGCAGCTTGGCGCAAATGAACACTGAAGCTTTCTTT
.	TRBV4-3	.	TRBJ1-1	CASSQEENTEAFF	TGCGCCAGCAGCCAAGAGGAGAACACTGAAGCTTTCTTT
.	TRBV6-5	.	TRBJ2-5	CASSYQMRGQEETQYF	TGTGCCAGCAGTTACCAGATGCGGGGGCAGGAAGAGACCCAGTACTTC
.	TRBV19	.	TRBJ1-5	CASSTTGSKVGGNQPQHF	TGTGCCAGTAGTACTACCGGTTCCAAAGTCGGGGGCAATCAGCCCCAGCATTTT
.	TRBV9	.	TRBJ2-1	CASSFKSGFAYNEQFF	TGTGCCAGCAGCTTTAAGTCGGGGTTTGCCTACAATGAGCAGTTCTTC
.	TRBV28	.	TRBJ1-2	CASSQGGARNYGYTF	TGTGCCAGCAGCCAAGGGGGGGCCCGGAACTATGGCTACACCTTC
.	TRBV19	few	TRBJ1-5	CASTTGAEPQHF	TGTGCCAGTACTACGGGGGCCGAGCCCCAGCATTTT
.	TRBV16	.	TRBJ1-1	CASSQWSGTEAFF	TGTGCCAGCAGCCAATGGTCGGGCACTGAAGCTTTCTTT
TRBD2	TRBV4-2	.	TRBJ2-7	CASSQVSSGKYEQYF	TGTGCCAGCAGCCAAGTGTCTAGCGGGAAGTACGAGCAGTACTTC
.	TRBV4-1	.	TRBJ1-2	CASSQVGSYGYTF	TGCGCCAGCAGCCAAGTCGGGAGCTATGGCTACACCTTC
.	TRBV5-8	.	TRBJ2-4	CASSLAGRNIQYF	TGTGCCAGCAGCTTAGCAGGCAGGAACATTCAGTACTTC
.	TRBV5-1	.	TRBJ1-1	CASSTEQFMNTEAFF	TGCGCCAGCAGCACAGAACAATTTATGAACACTGAAGCTTTCTTT
.	TRBV6-1	.	TRBJ2-3	CASSGRQEPPRDTQYF	TGTGCCAGCAGTGGCCGACAGGAGCCCCCCCGCGATACGCAGTATTTT
TRBD2	TRBV5-4	.	TRBJ2-3	CASSPPASGTTDTQYF	TGTGCCAGCAGCCCCCCGGCTAGCGGGACTACAGATACGCAGTATTTT
.	TRBV20-1	.	TRBJ2-3	CTGKYTDTQYF	TGCACCGGGAAGTATACAGATACGCAGTATTTT
.	TRBV6-5	.	TRBJ1-4	CASSYGSTNEKLFF	TGTGCCAGCAGTTACGGTTCAACTAATGAAAAACTGTTTTTT
TRBD1	TRBV6-6	.	TRBJ2-5	CASSYRGPEQETQYF	TGTGCCAGCAGTTACAGGGGGCCAGAACAAGAGACCCAGTACTTC
.	TRBV19	.	TRBJ2-6	CASSFSGTGANVLTF	TGTGCCAGTAGTTTTTCTGGGACTGGGGCCAACGTCCTGACTTTC
.	TRBV21-1	.	TRBJ1-2	CASSKIQGDNYGYTF	TGTGCCAGCAGCAAAATCCAGGGGGATAACTATGGCTACACCTTC
.	TRBV19	.	TRBJ2-5	CASNPTGNQETQYF	TGTGCCAGTAATCCGACAGGCAACCAAGAGACCCAGTACTTC
.	TRBV11-2	.	TRBJ2-7	CASSRTHSYEQYF	TGTGCCAGCAGTCGCACCCACTCCTACGAGCAGTACTTC
.	TRBV18	.	TRBJ2-5	CASSPRPGAPEGTQYF	TGTGCCAGCTCACCGCGACCAGGGGCGCCCGAGGGGACCCAGTACTTC
TRBD2	TRBV28	.	TRBJ2-1	CASTYLFGGESSYNEQFF	TGTGCCAGCACTTACCTCTTTGGGGGGGAAAGCTCCTACAATGAGCAGTTCTTC
.	TRBV27	.	TRBJ1-2	CASRLLGDVLDGYTF	TGTGCCAGCAGGCTCTTAGGTGATGTACTTGATGGCTACACCTTC
.	TRBV6-6	.	TRBJ1-6	CASTTPADRSNSPLHF	TGTGCCAGCACCACCCCGGCCGACAGAAGTAATTCACCCCTCCACTTT
.	TRBV25-1	once	TRBJ2-5	CASSRLGEGETQYF	TGTGCCAGCAGCCGCCTTGGGGAAGGGGAGACCCAGTACTTC
.	TRBV6-1	.	TRBJ1-5	CASWEGTNINQPQHF	TGTGCCAGCTGGGAGGGAACAAACATCAATCAGCCCCAGCATTTT
.	TRBV6-1	.	TRBJ1-4	CASSDLGGLTNEKLFF	TGTGCCAGCAGTGACCTGGGGGGGCTGACTAATGAAAAACTGTTTTTT
.	TRBV19	few	TRBJ2-7	CASSMNRVYEQYF	TGTGCCAGTAGTATGAACAGGGTCTACGAGCAGTACTTC
TRBD2	TRBV13	.	TRBJ2-2	CASSPAGGNTGELFF	TGTGCCAGCAGCCCTGCGGGGGGGAACACCGGGGAGCTGTTTTTT
TRBD2	TRBV7-9	.	TRBJ2-7	CASSLDPGGPGEQYF	TGTGCCAGCAGCTTAGACCCGGGAGGGCCGGGCGAGCAGTACTTC
.	TRBV5-6	.	TRBJ2-4	CASSDATQGNAKNIQYF	TGTGCCAGCAGCGACGCAACCCAGGGGAACGCCAAAAACATTCAGTACTTC
.	TRBV6-4	.	TRBJ2-2	CASSDSGGELFF	TGTGCCAGCAGTGACTCAGGCGGGGAGCTGTTTTTT
.	TRBV28	.	TRBJ1-4	CASRFRPGTPTNEKLFF	TGTGCCAGCAGGTTCAGACCCGGGACACCAACTAATGAAAAACTGTTTTTT
TRBD1	TRBV18	.	TRBJ1-1	CASSSTDRGTEAFF	TGTGCCAGCTCATCAACGGACAGGGGGACTGAAGCTTTCTTT
.	TRBV19	few	TRBJ2-7	CASSDRDGYYVQYF	TGTGCCAGTAGCGACCGGGACGGTTATTACGTGCAGTACTTC
.	TRBV28	.	TRBJ2-7	CASSSPGRYSYEQYF	TGTGCCAGCAGTTCCCCGGGGCGGTACTCCTACGAGCAGTACTTC
.	TRBV27	.	TRBJ2-1	CASSPSFIGKNEQFF	TGTGCCAGCAGTCCCAGTTTTATAGGGAAAAATGAGCAGTTCTTC
.	TRBV30	.	TRBJ1-2	CAWSGPTSSYGYTF	TGTGCCTGGAGTGGACCGACTTCTTCTTATGGCTACACCTTC
.	TRBV19	.	TRBJ1-1	CASAGSNTEAFF	TGTGCCAGTGCAGGTAGTAACACTGAAGCTTTCTTT
.	TRBV5-6	.	TRBJ2-7	CASSPGFTGGASGF	TGTGCCAGCAGCCCAGGTTTTACAGGTGGGGCTTCAGGCTTC
.	TRBV5-1	.	TRBJ2-1	CASSSEGLLGLSLRDEQFF	TGCGCCAGCAGCTCTGAGGGCCTTTTAGGGCTAAGTTTACGCGATGAGCAGTTCTTC